Presented here are 23 T cell receptor beta chains from one specimen sequenced in a study of CD8 T cells in Susac syndrome. After extraction with the RNeasy kit, about 0.5 to 1 ug of the RNA was reverse transcribed using random hexamers. Each CDR3 protein gets one entry after TCRdb re-called the immunoSEQ multiplex PCR reads with MiXCR. In the table there are 85,000 to 90,000 distinct CDR3 sequences, over 80% of which are singletons. The specimen was CD8+ T cells from PBMCs. The receptors originated from a human donor in good health.

This sequence joins TRBV19 and TRBJ1-1; D is ambiguous. With 5 bases removed from V and 4 bases from J, the gap between germline ends came to 11 bases. This CDR3 has 13 amino acids. Germline CDR1 LNHDA, CDR2 SQIVND (reference sequence). CDR3 sequence: CASSGLGGTEAFF. The CDR3 DNA reads as TGTGCCAGTAGTGGCCTGGGAGGCACTGAAGCTTTCTTT.

This clonotype came up once. The rearrangement links TRBV12-5 to TRBJ1-5, with D unclear. Trimming cost V 6 bases and J 0 bases, with 9 bases left between them. Germline CDR1 is LGHNT and CDR2 is FRNRAP. CDR3 size: 14 residues. The CDR3 is CASGGPGSNQPQHF. Written as DNA, the CDR3 is TGTGCTAGTGGAGGTCCGGGTAGCAATCAGCCCCAGCATTTT.

V usage is TRBV5-4 and J usage is TRBJ2-7; D is uncertain. In germline, CDR1 is SGHNT, CDR2 YYREEE (reference sequence). V lost 2 bases to trimming and J lost 2 bases, with 14 bases between them. CDR3 size: 15 residues. CDR3 DNA sequence: TGTGCCAGCAGCTTAACGATTGGAGTAACCTACGAGCAGTACTTC. It codes for CASSLTIGVTYEQYF.

This sequence joins TRBV25-1 and TRBJ1-1; tentatively, D is TRBD1 (6 bases). Germline V gene data show CDR1 as MGHDK and CDR2 as SYGVNS. The CDR3 loop spans 15 amino acids. Trimming removed 6 bases from V and 0 bases from J, with 14 bases in between. CDR3 DNA: TGTGCCAGCAGGATGGGGGGCTCTATGAACACTGAAGCTTTCTTT. Protein sequence: CASRMGGSMNTEAFF.

This chain uses TRBV9 with TRBJ2-2; D possibly matches TRBD1 or TRBD2 (5 bases each). The CDR3 sequence is 15 residues long. CDR1 and CDR2 (germline): SGDLS, YYNGEE. V lost 4 bases, J lost 7 bases, and 17 bases lay in between. CDR3 sequence: CASSRDPTGIGELFF. CDR3 in DNA: TGTGCCAGCAGCCGGGACCCCACTGGGATCGGGGAGCTGTTTTTT.

This clonotype was counted once. V and J are TRBV10-3 and TRBJ1-1; D is perhaps TRBD1 (6 bases). This CDR3 is 14 amino acids long. The V and J ends lost 2 bases and 0 bases respectively, with 7 bases between them. Germline values: CDR1 ENHRY, CDR2 SYGVKD. As DNA, the CDR3 is TGTGCCATCAGTGAGACAGGGCTGAACACTGAAGCTTTCTTT. Its translation is CAISETGLNTEAFF.

V is TRBV6-5 and J is TRBJ2-3, with D uncertain. The CDR3 spans 14 residues. Germline V gives CDR1 MNHEY, CDR2 SVGAGI. V was pared by 5 bases and J by 6 bases, with 15 bases between. The CDR3 loop is CASSAGGESDTQYF. The CDR3 DNA reads as TGTGCCAGCAGTGCCGGTGGAGAATCGGATACGCAGTATTTT.

The rearrangement links TRBV19 to TRBJ1-6, with D hard to call. V gave up 1 base and J gave up 14 bases, with 12 bases separating them. CDR1 is LNHDA and CDR2 is SQIVND in the germline V gene (reference sequence). This CDR3 comprises 13 residues. The CDR3 nucleotides read TGTGCCAGTAGTATAGCAGCAGGAAGGGCCCTCCACTTT. Its protein is CASSIAAGRALHF.

The chain employs TRBV10-2 and TRBJ1-1; a weak D match, TRBD1 (5 bases). Germline-derived CDR1 and CDR2 are WSHSY and SAAADI. V was clipped by 3 bases and J by 13 bases, with 24 bases between them. The CDR3 is 15 amino acids. For the CDR3, the DNA is TGCGCCAGCAGTGACCGGGGCAGACGAACACTGAAGCTTTTCTTT. Amino acid sequence: CASSDRGRRTLKLFF.

This clonotype was found once. This rearrangement joins TRBV7-6 to TRBJ2-1; 8 bases agree with TRBD1. Germline V gene sequence: CDR1 SGHVS, CDR2 FNYEAQ. Trimming at V came to 6 bases and at J to 0 bases, leaving 10 bases not matched to a gene. The CDR3 totals 17 residues. The chain's CDR3 is CASSPRSGTGSYNEQFF. CDR3 sequence (DNA): TGTGCCAGCAGTCCCAGGTCCGGGACAGGCTCCTACAATGAGCAGTTCTTC.

The gene calls are TRBV6-1 and TRBJ2-3, with D tentatively TRBD1 (5 bases). This CDR3 region has 15 residues. Trimming stripped 6 bases from V and 3 bases from J, with 16 bases between. The germline CDR1 and CDR2 sequences are MNHNS and SASEGT. CDR3 amino acids: CASRLTLTETDTQYF. The CDR3 nucleotides are TGTGCCAGCAGATTGACGTTGACAGAAACAGATACGCAGTATTTT.

The chain is built from TRBV7-2 and TRBJ2-2; D remains unclear. CDR1 is SGHTA, CDR2 FQGNSA, per germline. V was cut by 1 base and J by 6 bases, with 9 bases left in between. The CDR3 runs to 14 residues. This chain's CDR3 is CASSLVFLAGELFF. The CDR3 DNA sequence: TGTGCCAGCAGCTTAGTATTCCTGGCCGGGGAGCTGTTTTTT.

In this sample, this clonotype turned up a few times. The chain joins TRBV12-3 or TRBV12-4 to TRBJ2-7; a possible D gene is TRBD1 (5 bases). The V end lost 3 bases, the J end lost 7 bases, and 13 bases lay between the germline ends. This CDR3 spans 13 amino acids. CDR3 sequence: CASSFPEAGEQYF. In nucleotides, the CDR3 is TGTGCCAGCAGTTTCCCTGAAGCAGGGGAGCAGTACTTC.

The CDR3 protein is CASSLVRGQGSTTDTQYF. The CDR3 nucleotides read TGTGCCAGCAGCTTAGTTCGGGGGCAGGGGTCCACCACAGATACGCAGTATTTT. J is TRBJ2-3 and V is TRBV7-9; D tentatively reads TRBD1 or TRBD2 (6 bases each). The CDR3 extends over 18 amino acids. Germline assignment: CDR1 SEHNR and CDR2 FQNEAQ (reference sequence). Deletions cut 1 base from V and 2 bases from J, with 19 bases between.

Worth noting for this clonotype: At one boundary the junction diverges from the germline segment, which might be a read error. The chain is built from TRBV9 and TRBJ2-3; TRBD1 matches at 8 bases. Germline CDR1 is SGDLS and CDR2 is YYNGEE. This CDR3 has 13 residues. CDR3 coding DNA: TGTGCCAGCAGCCCCAGGGGGCGGTCCCGGGGCCCGTTT. Its protein product is CASSPRGRSRGPF.

The chain is built from TRBV2 and TRBJ1-1, with 9 bases matching TRBD1. Germline V gives CDR1 SNHLY, CDR2 FYNNEI. V was clipped by 7 bases and J by 5 bases; unmatched bases: 2. This CDR3 comprises 12 residues. The chain's CDR3 is CASKTGGTEAFF. The CDR3 DNA sequence: TGTGCCAGCAAGACAGGGGGGACTGAAGCTTTCTTT. Complete variable domain (other parts from reference TRBV2 and TRBJ1-1): EPEVTQTPSHQVTQMGQEVILRCVPISNHLYFYWYRQILGQKVEFLVSFYNNEISEKSEIFDDQFSVERPDGSNFTLKIRSTKLEDSAMYFCASKTGGTEAFFGQGTRLTVV.

The chain employs TRBV6-4 and TRBJ1-2; no definite D call. V lost 2 bases and J 6 bases, leaving 10 bases between the germline ends. Germline V gene sequence: CDR1 MRHNA, CDR2 SNTAGT. The CDR3 has 13 residues. The CDR3 is CASSDEGVHGYTF. The CDR3 DNA sequence: TGTGCCAGCAGTGACGAGGGAGTACATGGCTACACCTTC.

The chain links TRBV6-1 to TRBJ2-5; 11 nucleotides align to TRBD2. V was clipped by 2 bases and J by 3 bases; unmatched bases: 2. Germline V gives CDR1 MNHNS, CDR2 SASEGT. CDR3 length: 15 amino acids. The CDR3 nucleotides read TGTGCCAGCAGTGAATATAGCGGGGGGGAAGAGACCCAGTACTTC. This gives the protein CASSEYSGGEETQYF.

The chain carries TRBV20-1 and TRBJ2-3; 13 bases line up with TRBD2. Germline-derived CDR1 and CDR2 are DFQATT and SNEGSKA (reference sequence). The CDR3 is made up of 16 amino acids. CDR3 protein: CSAHGTSGESTDTQYF. The DNA of the CDR3 is TGCAGCGCCCACGGGACTAGCGGGGAAAGCACAGATACGCAGTATTTT.

The V gene is TRBV29-1, the J gene TRBJ2-2, with no clear D. The CDR3 runs 16 residues. V lost 1 base and J 1 base, leaving 13 bases between the germline ends. The germline gives CDR1 SQVTM, CDR2 ANQGSEA. CDR3 residues: CSVEVGTPLNTGELFF. CDR3 bases: TGCAGCGTTGAAGTTGGTACACCATTGAACACCGGGGAGCTGTTTTTT.

This chain uses TRBV6-2 or TRBV6-3 with TRBJ2-3, with a weak D call TRBD2 (5 bases). The germline CDR1 and CDR2 sequences are MNHEY and SVGEGT. The V end lost 2 bases, the J end lost 0 bases, and 12 bases lay between the germline ends. CDR3 length equals 16 residues. The CDR3 DNA sequence: TGTGCCAGCAGTTACCAGCGAGGGCACAGCACAGATACGCAGTATTTT. Translating gives CASSYQRGHSTDTQYF.

The chain links TRBV27 to TRBJ2-6; no clear D. Germline V gene lookup returns CDR1 MNHEY and CDR2 SMNVEV (reference sequence). Deletions cut 7 bases from V and 2 bases from J, with 15 bases between. The CDR3 runs to 16 residues. CDR3 residues: CASTPRTPPGANVLTF. CDR3 DNA sequence: TGTGCCAGCACCCCCCGGACGCCCCCTGGGGCCAACGTCCTGACTTTC.

The rearrangement joins TRBV4-1 to TRBJ1-5; 7 bases align to TRBD1. Germline loops: CDR1 MGHRA, CDR2 YSYEKL. The CDR3 length is 16 residues. V shed 4 bases, J shed 3 bases, and the junction held 9 bases outside the gene matches. Here the CDR3 reads CASSPSKGAVNQPQHF. CDR3 nucleotide sequence: TGCGCCAGCAGCCCCAGTAAGGGGGCGGTCAATCAGCCCCAGCATTTT.